This T cell receptor beta chain was identified in a study of T cells after yellow fever vaccination. Looking at the study overall: SMART-Seq v4 Ultra Low Input prepared libraries from low-cell fractions.

This clonotype has more than one count but fewer than ten. The antigen is unknown. The junction shows a germline mismatch at one end, possibly a read error. General observations from the study: Contamination of FACS-sorted repertoires by abundant clonotypes from the bulk population could occur. Weaker, the secondary response had a peak occurring faster, on day 5 versus 15. At about 97% for CD4 and about 91% for CD8, most primary-vaccination clones showed up again after the booster.

TCRdb reanalysed the 5' RACE reads using MiXCR and keeps one entry per CDR3 protein. Here the sample spans 400,000 to 450,000 distinct CDR3 sequences, around 19% being singletons. Germline-derived CDR1 and CDR2 are DFQATT and SNEGSKA (reference sequence). The CDR3 is 14 amino acids. The source was PBMCs, collected before the yellow fever booster vaccination. The sequence derives from a man aged 18-30 years who received the YFV17D yellow fever vaccine. This chain links TRBV20-1 with TRBJ2-1, with D unclear. DNA of the CDR3: TGCAGTGCTGGAGACCAGAGCTCCTACAATGAGCAGTTCTTC. Its translation is CSAGDQSSYNEQFF.